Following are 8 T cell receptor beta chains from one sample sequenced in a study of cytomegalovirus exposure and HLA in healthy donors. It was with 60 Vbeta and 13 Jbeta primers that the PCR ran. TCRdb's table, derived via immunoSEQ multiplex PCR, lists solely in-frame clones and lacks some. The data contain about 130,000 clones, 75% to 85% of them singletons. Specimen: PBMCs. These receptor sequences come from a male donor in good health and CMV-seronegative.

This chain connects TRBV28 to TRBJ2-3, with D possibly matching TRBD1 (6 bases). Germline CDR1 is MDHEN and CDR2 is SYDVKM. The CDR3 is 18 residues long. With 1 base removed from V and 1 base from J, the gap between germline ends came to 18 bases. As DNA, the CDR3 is TGTGCCAGCAGTTTATATACAGGGTCCAGGGGCGGCACAGATACGCAGTATTTT. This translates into CASSLYTGSRGGTDTQYF.

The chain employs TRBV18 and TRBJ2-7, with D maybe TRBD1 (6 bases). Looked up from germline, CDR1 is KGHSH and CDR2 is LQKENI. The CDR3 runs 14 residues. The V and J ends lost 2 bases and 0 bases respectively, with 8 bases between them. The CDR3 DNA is TGTGCCAGCTCACCAGTAGGGGGCTCCTACGAGCAGTACTTC. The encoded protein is CASSPVGGSYEQYF.

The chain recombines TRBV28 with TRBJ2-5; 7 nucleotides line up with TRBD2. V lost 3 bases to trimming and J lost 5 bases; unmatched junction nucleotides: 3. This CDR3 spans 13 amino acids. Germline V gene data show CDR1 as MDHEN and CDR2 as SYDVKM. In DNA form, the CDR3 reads TGTGCCAGCAGTTTGGGGGGGGGTGAGACCCAGTACTTC. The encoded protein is CASSLGGGETQYF.

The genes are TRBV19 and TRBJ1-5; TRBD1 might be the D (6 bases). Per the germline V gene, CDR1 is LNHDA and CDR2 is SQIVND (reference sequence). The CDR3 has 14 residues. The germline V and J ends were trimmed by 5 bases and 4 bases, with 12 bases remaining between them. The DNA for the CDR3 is TGTGCCAGTAGTTCAGGACAGCCGAATCAGCCCCAGCATTTT. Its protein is CASSSGQPNQPQHF.

For the CDR3, the DNA is TGTGCCAGCTCACCTCAACAGGGGACTGAAGCTTTCTTT. It yields the protein CASSPQQGTEAFF. The genes are TRBV7-2 and TRBJ1-1; 7 nucleotides align to TRBD1. Germline CDR1 reads SGHTA; CDR2 reads FQGNSA. Trimming removed 8 bases from V and 5 bases from J; junction bases left unmatched: 8. The CDR3 has 13 residues. Filled out from reference TRBV7-2 and TRBJ1-1, the complete variable domain reads GAGVSQSPSNKVTEKGKDVELRCDPISGHTALYWYRQSLGQGLEFLIYFQGNSAPDKSGLPSDRFSAERTGGSVSTLTIQRTQQEDSAVYLCASSPQQGTEAFFGQGTRLTVV.

CDR3 sequence: CASSSPNTEAFF. The CDR3 DNA follows: TGTGCCAGCAGCTCCCCTAACACTGAAGCTTTCTTT. The rearrangement links TRBV11-3 to TRBJ1-1, with D hard to call. Trimming took off 4 bases at V and 2 bases at J, with 5 bases between the two ends. The CDR3 spans 12 residues. CDR1 is SGHNT, CDR2 YENEEA, per germline.

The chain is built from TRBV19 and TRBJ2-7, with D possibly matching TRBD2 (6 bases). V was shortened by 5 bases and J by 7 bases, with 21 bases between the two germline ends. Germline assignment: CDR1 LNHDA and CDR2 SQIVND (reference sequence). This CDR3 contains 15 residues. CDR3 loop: CASSFQGLGVGEQYF. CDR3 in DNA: TGTGCCAGTAGTTTCCAGGGACTCGGTGTCGGAGAGCAGTACTTC.

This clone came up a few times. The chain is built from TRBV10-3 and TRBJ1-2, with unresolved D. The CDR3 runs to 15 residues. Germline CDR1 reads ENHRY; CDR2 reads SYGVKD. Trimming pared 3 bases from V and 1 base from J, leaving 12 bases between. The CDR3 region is CAISDSRNFNYGYTF. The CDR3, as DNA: TGTGCCATCAGTGACTCCAGGAATTTTAACTATGGCTACACCTTC.